Each of the 28 T cell receptor beta chains below was sequenced from the same sample in a study of cytomegalovirus exposure and HLA in healthy donors. This PCR relied on a set of 60 Vbeta primers and 13 Jbeta primers. Assay used: immunoSEQ multiplex PCR; TCRdb lists only in-frame clones, some missing. This sample has tens of thousands of clones, with around four fifths found just once. The sequencing sample was made of PBMCs. These receptor sequences come from a human donor in good health.

This clone was detected once. The V call is TRBV10-3, the J call TRBJ2-5, with TRBD1 as a possible D gene (5 bases). Germline V gene lookup returns CDR1 ENHRY and CDR2 SYGVKD. Trimming cost V 2 bases and J 5 bases, with 9 bases left between them. CDR3 length equals 13 residues. As DNA, the CDR3 is TGTGCCATCAGTGAGAGGGGATCGGAGACCCAGTACTTC. This sequence encodes CAISERGSETQYF.

V and J are TRBV30 and TRBJ2-7, with TRBD2 identical over 8 bases. Per the germline V gene, CDR1 is GTSNPN and CDR2 is SVGIG (reference sequence). The CDR3 is made up of 16 amino acids. Trimming removed 0 bases from V and 4 bases from J; junction bases left unmatched: 11. The CDR3 region has the DNA TGTGCCTGGAGTGTACTCCCCAGCGGGGGTTCGTACGAGCAGTACTTC. It specifies CAWSVLPSGGSYEQYF.

The chain links TRBV27 to TRBJ2-3; the match to TRBD1 covers 7 bases. After removal of 6 bases from V and 2 bases from J, the junction contained 5 bases not matched to a gene. Germline loops: CDR1 MNHEY, CDR2 SMNVEV (reference sequence). This CDR3 contains 14 residues. CDR3: CASRKGQITDTQYF. Written as DNA, the CDR3 is TGTGCCAGCAGAAAGGGACAGATCACAGATACGCAGTATTTT.

The CDR3 coding sequence is TGTGCCAGCAGTACTCGGACAGGGAGGCCCTACGAGCAGTACTTC. Translated, it gives CASSTRTGRPYEQYF. The genes are TRBV6-1 and TRBJ2-7; TRBD1 agrees at 8 bases. The CDR3 runs to 15 residues. Trimming removed 5 bases from V and 2 bases from J; junction bases left unmatched: 8. CDR1 and CDR2 from the germline V gene are MNHNS and SASEGT.

This chain joins TRBV5-1 and TRBJ1-2, with TRBD1 matching over 8 bases. The J segment lost 6 bases and the V segment lost 1 base, leaving 5 bases of the junction unmatched. The CDR3 contains 14 residues. Germline V CDR1 and CDR2: SGHRS, YFSETQ. The CDR3: CASSLSDRADGYTF. CDR3 DNA sequence: TGCGCCAGCAGCTTGTCGGACAGGGCAGATGGCTACACCTTC.

This rearrangement joins TRBV18 to TRBJ2-1; 8 nucleotides agree with TRBD1. V lost 1 base, J lost 9 bases, and 8 bases stayed unmatched. The CDR3 has 15 amino acids. Germline loops: CDR1 KGHSH, CDR2 LQKENI. The CDR3 DNA is TGTGCCAGCTCACCACGGGACAGGAAAGGCGGTGAGCAGTTCTTC. This translates into CASSPRDRKGGEQFF. Full variable domain (remainder filled in from reference TRBV18 and TRBJ2-1): NAGVMQNPRHLVRRRGQEARLRCSPMKGHSHVYWYRQLPEEGLKFMVYLQKENIIDESGMPKERFSAEFPKEGPSILRIQQVVRGDSAAYFCASSPRDRKGGEQFFGPGTRLTVL.

The CDR3 region has the DNA TGTGCCAGCACCATAGACCGACAGGGTAGATACGGCTACACCTTC. Its translation is CASTIDRQGRYGYTF. The chain is built from TRBV5-6 and TRBJ1-2; TRBD1 aligns across 7 bases. Germline assignment: CDR1 SGHDT and CDR2 YYEEEE. The CDR3 loop spans 15 amino acids. V gave up 6 bases and J gave up 8 bases; unmatched junction bases: 16.

The chain employs TRBV5-4 and TRBJ2-5, with 8 bases fitting TRBD1. The V segment lost 3 bases and the J segment 5 bases; nucleotides outside the gene matches: 6. Germline lookup yields CDR1 SGHNT and CDR2 YYREEE (reference sequence). CDR3 length equals 14 residues. In DNA form, the CDR3 reads TGTGCCAGCAGCTCCGACAGGGGTGAGGAGACCCAGTACTTC. This sequence encodes CASSSDRGEETQYF.

The rearrangement uses TRBV18 and TRBJ2-7; perhaps TRBD2 as D (6 bases). V lost 0 bases and J lost 6, with 9 bases in between. Germline V gene data show CDR1 as KGHSH and CDR2 as LQKENI. CDR3 size: 13 residues. Here the CDR3 DNA reads TGTGCCAGCTCACCACCGGGGGGAGGCGAGCAGTACTTC. Protein product: CASSPPGGGEQYF. Complete variable domain (other parts from reference TRBV18 and TRBJ2-7): NAGVMQNPRHLVRRRGQEARLRCSPMKGHSHVYWYRQLPEEGLKFMVYLQKENIIDESGMPKERFSAEFPKEGPSILRIQQVVRGDSAAYFCASSPPGGGEQYFGPGTRLTVT.

The chain links TRBV7-9 to TRBJ2-1, with a possible D match to TRBD2 (7 bases). V lost 8 bases, J lost 3 bases, and 23 bases lay in between. The germline V gene encodes CDR1 SEHNR and CDR2 FQNEAQ (reference sequence). The CDR3 is made up of 17 amino acids. CDR3 region: CASGGGGPKRGYNEQFF. DNA for the CDR3: TGTGCCAGCGGAGGGGGGGGGCCAAAGAGGGGCTACAATGAGCAGTTCTTC.

The genes are TRBV4-3 and TRBJ2-1; D uncertain. This CDR3 is built from 16 residues. The ends were cut back, 0 bases at V and 4 bases at J, with 13 bases in the middle. Germline V lookup: CDR1 LGHNA, CDR2 YSLEER. The CDR3 DNA follows: TGCGCCAGCAGCCAAGACGCGGTATCCTATTACAATGAGCAGTTCTTC. Translated: CASSQDAVSYYNEQFF.

The chain is built from TRBV6-5 and TRBJ2-7; weak D call: TRBD1 (6 bases). The CDR3 loop spans 14 amino acids. The germline V and J ends were trimmed by 5 bases and 2 bases, with 13 bases remaining between them. Germline CDR1 reads MNHEY; CDR2 reads SVGAGI. The CDR3 is CASSTGTVTYEQYF. CDR3 coding DNA: TGTGCCAGCAGTACAGGGACGGTCACCTACGAGCAGTACTTC.

This clone has only one observation. The chain carries TRBV27 and TRBJ1-2; D is perhaps TRBD1 (5 bases). V was clipped by 4 bases and J by 4 bases, with 13 bases between them. CDR1 is MNHEY and CDR2 is SMNVEV in the germline V gene (reference sequence). The CDR3 length is 14 residues. The CDR3 loop reads CASSSGGAVYGYTF. Here the CDR3 DNA reads TGTGCCAGCAGTTCCGGCGGGGCAGTCTATGGCTACACCTTC.

This clone was recorded once. Different DNA sequences within this sample yield the same CDR3. The chain uses TRBV28 and TRBJ2-5; maybe TRBD2 (5 bases). Trimming took 8 bases from V and 2 from J, leaving 9 bases between them. The CDR3 contains 12 residues. Per the germline V gene, CDR1 is MDHEN and CDR2 is SYDVKM. In nucleotides, the CDR3 is TGTGCCAGCTCCCCGGGACAAGAGACCCAGTACTTC. Protein sequence: CASSPGQETQYF.

V usage is TRBV5-4 and J usage is TRBJ2-3, with 8 positions matching TRBD2. Germline CDR1 is SGHNT and CDR2 is YYREEE (reference sequence). V shed 10 bases, J shed 0 bases, and the junction held 10 bases outside the gene matches. The CDR3 consists of 15 residues. CDR3 loop: CAALREGTSTDTQYF. The CDR3 nucleotides read TGTGCCGCCCTCCGGGAGGGAACTAGCACAGATACGCAGTATTTT.

Turning to this clone: The sample carries other DNA sequences with the same CDR3. The genes are TRBV6-5 and TRBJ2-5; 14 bases fit TRBD2. Germline loops: CDR1 MNHEY, CDR2 SVGAGI. The length of the CDR3 is 15 residues. The J segment lost 2 bases and the V segment lost 6 bases, leaving 2 bases of the junction unmatched. The CDR3 sequence is CASSRLAGGQETQYF. CDR3 DNA: TGTGCCAGCAGCCGACTAGCGGGGGGGCAAGAGACCCAGTACTTC.

The rearrangement joins TRBV5-4 to TRBJ1-2, with unresolved D. The CDR3 has 14 residues. The V end lost 3 bases, the J end lost 8 bases, and 17 bases lay between the germline ends. CDR1 is SGHNT, CDR2 YYREEE, per germline (reference sequence). The CDR3 DNA follows: TGTGCCAGCAGCTCGCCACAGAGTCTGAACGGCTACACCTTC. This gives the protein CASSSPQSLNGYTF.

This chain joins TRBV7-2 and TRBJ2-2; 9 positions agree with TRBD1. The CDR3 totals 16 residues. Germline V gives CDR1 SGHTA, CDR2 FQGNSA. J lost 6 bases, V lost 1 base, and 6 bases had no gene match. This CDR3 reads CASSLDRGPPPGELFF. CDR3 DNA sequence: TGTGCCAGCAGCTTAGACAGGGGGCCTCCCCCCGGGGAGCTGTTTTTT.

The chain employs TRBV11-3 and TRBJ2-5, with TRBD2 matching 7 bases. In germline, CDR1 is SGHNT, CDR2 YENEEA. V lost 5 bases to trimming and J lost 6 bases; unmatched junction nucleotides: 9. The CDR3 covers 14 residues. The CDR3 protein is CASSLSAGAQTQYF. The CDR3 DNA sequence: TGTGCCAGCAGCCTAAGCGCGGGAGCGCAGACCCAGTACTTC.

The chain carries TRBV29-1 and TRBJ2-5; 8 bases agree with TRBD1. The V gene's germline CDR1 is SQVTM and CDR2 ANQGSEA. V gave up 6 bases and J gave up 2 bases; unmatched junction bases: 2. CDR3 size: 12 residues. The CDR3 loop reads CSVYRGQETQYF. The DNA of the CDR3 is TGCAGCGTATACAGGGGGCAAGAGACCCAGTACTTC. Drawing the rest from reference TRBV29-1 and TRBJ2-5, the complete variable domain is SAVISQKPSRDICQRGTSLTIQCQVDSQVTMMFWYRQQPGQSLTLIATANQGSEATYESGFVIDKFPISRPNLTFSTLTVSNMSPEDSSIYLCSVYRGQETQYFGPGTRLLVL.

The V and J genes are TRBV2 and TRBJ1-4; 9 bases are shared with TRBD1. The J segment lost 8 bases and the V segment lost 5 bases, leaving 3 bases of the junction unmatched. Germline assignment: CDR1 SNHLY and CDR2 FYNNEI. The length of the CDR3 is 13 residues. The CDR3 spells CASSLGQGEKLFF. CDR3 bases: TGTGCCAGCAGTTTGGGACAGGGCGAAAAACTGTTTTTT.

This clone was seen once. This rearrangement joins TRBV7-2 to TRBJ1-2; D possibly corresponds to TRBD1 (5 bases). Germline V lookup: CDR1 SGHTA, CDR2 FQGNSA. CDR3 length: 15 amino acids. V lost 2 bases, J lost 10 bases, and 20 bases lay in between. CDR3 amino acids: CASSLKRAGRFDYTF. CDR3 bases: TGTGCCAGCAGCTTAAAAAGGGCAGGGAGGTTTGACTACACCTTC.

The chain combines TRBV27 with TRBJ2-2; TRBD1 might be the D (6 bases). Germline values: CDR1 MNHEY, CDR2 SMNVEV (reference sequence). Trimming pared 7 bases from V and 7 bases from J, leaving 13 bases between. CDR3 length: 13 residues. This CDR3 is CASTSRGIGELFF. The CDR3, as DNA: TGTGCCAGCACCTCAAGGGGGATCGGGGAGCTGTTTTTT.

The gene calls are TRBV7-9 and TRBJ1-2; 10 positions match TRBD1. Germline lookup yields CDR1 SEHNR and CDR2 FQNEAQ (reference sequence). There are 17 residues in the CDR3. V gave up 1 base and J gave up 1 base; unmatched junction bases: 6. The CDR3 sequence is CASSLEGTGDHNYGYTF. CDR3 coding DNA: TGTGCCAGCAGCTTAGAAGGGACAGGGGACCATAACTATGGCTACACCTTC.

CDR3 in DNA: TGTGCCAGCAGCTCGGGACAGGGGCAAGAGACCCAGTACTTC. This translates into CASSSGQGQETQYF. The chain is built from TRBV5-4 and TRBJ2-5; 10 nucleotides line up with TRBD1. Losses at the gene ends were 3 bases for V and 2 bases for J; bases not matched to a gene: 1. Looked up from germline, CDR1 is SGHNT and CDR2 is YYREEE (reference sequence). CDR3 size: 14 residues.

V is TRBV29-1 and J is TRBJ2-1; D is perhaps TRBD2 (5 bases). The germline V and J ends were trimmed by 3 bases and 6 bases, with 9 bases remaining between them. CDR1 and CDR2 from the germline V gene are SQVTM and ANQGSEA. The CDR3 consists of 12 residues. This CDR3 reads CSVERVVNEQFF. As DNA, the CDR3 is TGCAGCGTTGAGCGGGTGGTCAATGAGCAGTTCTTC.

V usage is TRBV5-1 and J usage is TRBJ2-5; TRBD2 aligns across 7 bases. V dropped 2 bases and J dropped 2; count of bases not matched to a gene: 9. Germline loops: CDR1 SGHRS, CDR2 YFSETQ. The CDR3 is made up of 16 amino acids. The CDR3 DNA reads TGCGCCAGCAGCTTTCCCACGCGCGGGAGACAAGAGACCCAGTACTTC. It yields the protein CASSFPTRGRQETQYF.

The chain couples TRBV18 to TRBJ1-2; TRBD1 matches 10 bases. Germline loops: CDR1 KGHSH, CDR2 LQKENI. The CDR3 is 18 residues long. Germline trimming cut 4 bases from V and 4 bases from J; bases unmatched to any gene: 15. DNA for the CDR3: TGTGCCAGCTCACTGTTACCGGGACAGGGGAACACCACCTATGGCTACACCTTC. Translation: CASSLLPGQGNTTYGYTF.